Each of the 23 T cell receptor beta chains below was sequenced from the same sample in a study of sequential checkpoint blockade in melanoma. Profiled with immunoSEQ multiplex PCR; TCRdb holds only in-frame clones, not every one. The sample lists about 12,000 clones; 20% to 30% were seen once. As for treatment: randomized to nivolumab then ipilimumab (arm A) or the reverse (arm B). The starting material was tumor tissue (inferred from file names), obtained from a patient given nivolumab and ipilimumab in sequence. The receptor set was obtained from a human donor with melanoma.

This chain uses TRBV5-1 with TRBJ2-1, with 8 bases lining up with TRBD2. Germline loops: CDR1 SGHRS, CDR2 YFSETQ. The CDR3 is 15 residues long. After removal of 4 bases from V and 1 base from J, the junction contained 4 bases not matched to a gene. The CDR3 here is CASSPGTRSYNEQFF. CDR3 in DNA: TGCGCCAGCAGCCCAGGGACTAGATCCTACAATGAGCAGTTCTTC.

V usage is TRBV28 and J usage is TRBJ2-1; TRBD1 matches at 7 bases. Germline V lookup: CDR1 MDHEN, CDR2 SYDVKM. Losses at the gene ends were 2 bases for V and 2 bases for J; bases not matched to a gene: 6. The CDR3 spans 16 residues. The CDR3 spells CASSLTTGNPYNEQFF. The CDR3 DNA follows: TGTGCCAGCAGTTTAACGACAGGGAACCCCTACAATGAGCAGTTCTTC.

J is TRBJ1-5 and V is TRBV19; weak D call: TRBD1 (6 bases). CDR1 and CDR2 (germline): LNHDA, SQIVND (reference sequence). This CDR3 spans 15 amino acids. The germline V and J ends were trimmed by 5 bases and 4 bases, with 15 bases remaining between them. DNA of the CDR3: TGTGCCAGTAGTGTCCCCCAGGGGTGGAATCAGCCCCAGCATTTT. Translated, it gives CASSVPQGWNQPQHF. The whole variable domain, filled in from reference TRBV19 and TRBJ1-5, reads DGGITQSPKYLFRKEGQNVTLSCEQNLNHDAMYWYRQDPGQGLRLIYYSQIVNDFQKGDIAEGYSVSREKKESFPLTVTSAQKNPTAFYLCASSVPQGWNQPQHFGDGTRLSIL.

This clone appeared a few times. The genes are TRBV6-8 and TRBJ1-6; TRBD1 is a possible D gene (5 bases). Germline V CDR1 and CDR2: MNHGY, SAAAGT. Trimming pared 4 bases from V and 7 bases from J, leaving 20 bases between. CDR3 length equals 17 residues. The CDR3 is CASSFPGTNSPNSPLHF. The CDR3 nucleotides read TGTGCCAGCAGTTTTCCAGGGACGAATTCCCCGAATTCACCCCTCCACTTT.

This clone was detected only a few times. Here the CDR3 reads CASSQVLRGLADLISSTDTQYF. The CDR3 DNA sequence: TGTGCCAGCAGCCAAGTCCTTCGAGGACTAGCGGACCTGATTTCTAGCACAGATACGCAGTATTTT. This chain uses TRBV4-2 with TRBJ2-3, with TRBD2 matching 10 bases. The CDR3 has 22 amino acids. Germline CDR1 reads LGHNA; CDR2 reads YNFKEQ. The V and J ends lost 1 base and 0 bases, in that order; junction bases with no gene match: 19.

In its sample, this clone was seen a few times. CDR3 sequence: CASSNGPANTEAFF. CDR3 DNA sequence: TGTGCCAGCAGTAACGGACCCGCGAACACTGAAGCTTTCTTT. The V call is TRBV9, the J call TRBJ1-1; D gene unclear. This CDR3 is 14 amino acids long. Germline loops: CDR1 SGDLS, CDR2 YYNGEE. The ends were cut back, 5 bases at V and 1 base at J, with 12 bases in the middle.

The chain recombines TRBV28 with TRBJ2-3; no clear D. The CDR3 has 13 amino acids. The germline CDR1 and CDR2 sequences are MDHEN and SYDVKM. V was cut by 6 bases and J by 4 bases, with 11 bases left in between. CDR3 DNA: TGTGCCAGCAGCAGACACAACGCAGATACGCAGTATTTT. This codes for CASSRHNADTQYF.

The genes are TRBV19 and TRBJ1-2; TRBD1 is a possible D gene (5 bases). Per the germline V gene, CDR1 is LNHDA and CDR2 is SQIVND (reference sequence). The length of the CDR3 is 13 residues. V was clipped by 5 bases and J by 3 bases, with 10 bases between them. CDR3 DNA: TGTGCCAGTAGTCCGGCGGGACACTATGGCTACACCTTC. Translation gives CASSPAGHYGYTF.

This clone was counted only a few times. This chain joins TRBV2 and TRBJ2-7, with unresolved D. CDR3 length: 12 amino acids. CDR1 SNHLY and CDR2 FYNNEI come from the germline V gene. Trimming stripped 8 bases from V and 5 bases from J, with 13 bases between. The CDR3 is CASEDRTDEQYV. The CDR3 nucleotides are TGTGCCAGCGAGGACCGCACTGACGAGCAGTACGTC.

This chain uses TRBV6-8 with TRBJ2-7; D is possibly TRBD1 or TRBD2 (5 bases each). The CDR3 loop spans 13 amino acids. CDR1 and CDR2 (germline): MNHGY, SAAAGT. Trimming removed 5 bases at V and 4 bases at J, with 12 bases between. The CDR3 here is CASSMGPFYEQYV. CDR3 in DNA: TGTGCCAGCAGTATGGGACCGTTTTACGAGCAGTACGTC.

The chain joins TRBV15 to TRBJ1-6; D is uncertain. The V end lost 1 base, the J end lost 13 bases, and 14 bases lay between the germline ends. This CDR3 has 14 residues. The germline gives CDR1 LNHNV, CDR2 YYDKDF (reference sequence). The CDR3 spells CATSRGRTGVPLHF. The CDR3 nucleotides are TGTGCCACCAGCAGAGGTCGGACTGGGGTTCCCCTCCACTTT.

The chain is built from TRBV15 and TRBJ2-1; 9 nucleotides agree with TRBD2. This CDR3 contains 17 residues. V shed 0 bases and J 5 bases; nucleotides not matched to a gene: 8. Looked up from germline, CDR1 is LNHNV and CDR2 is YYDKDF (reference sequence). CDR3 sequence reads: CATSRDYRLAGNNEQFF. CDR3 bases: TGTGCCACCAGCAGAGACTACAGGCTAGCGGGGAACAATGAGCAGTTCTTC. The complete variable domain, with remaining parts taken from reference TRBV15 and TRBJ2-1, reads DAMVIQNPRYQVTQFGKPVTLSCSQTLNHNVMYWYQQKSSQAPKLLFHYYDKDFNNEADTPDNFQSRRPNTSFCFLDIRSPGLGDTAMYLCATSRDYRLAGNNEQFFGPGTRLTVL.

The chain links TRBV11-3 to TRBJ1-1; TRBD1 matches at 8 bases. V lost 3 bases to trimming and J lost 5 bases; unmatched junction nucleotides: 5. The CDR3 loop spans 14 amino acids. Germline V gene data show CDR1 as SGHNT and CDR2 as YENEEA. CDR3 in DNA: TGTGCCAGCAGCTTGTACAGGGGGGCGACTGAAGCTTTCTTT. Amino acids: CASSLYRGATEAFF.

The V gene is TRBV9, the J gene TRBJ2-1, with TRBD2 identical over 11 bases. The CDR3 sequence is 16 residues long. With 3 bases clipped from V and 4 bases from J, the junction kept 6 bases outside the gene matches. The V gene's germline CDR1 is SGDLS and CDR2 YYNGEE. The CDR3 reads CASSASGTSGYNEQFF. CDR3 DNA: TGTGCCAGCAGCGCCTCCGGGACTAGCGGTTACAATGAGCAGTTCTTC.

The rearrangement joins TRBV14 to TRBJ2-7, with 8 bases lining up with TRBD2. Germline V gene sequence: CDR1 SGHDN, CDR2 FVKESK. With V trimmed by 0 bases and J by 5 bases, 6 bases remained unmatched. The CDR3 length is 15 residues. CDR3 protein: CASSQEGSGVHEQYV. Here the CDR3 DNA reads TGTGCCAGCAGCCAAGAGGGTAGCGGGGTTCACGAGCAGTACGTC.

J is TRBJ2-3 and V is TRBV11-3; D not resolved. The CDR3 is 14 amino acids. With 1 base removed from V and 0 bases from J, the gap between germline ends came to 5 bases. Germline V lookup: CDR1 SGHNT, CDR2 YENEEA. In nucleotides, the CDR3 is TGTGCCAGCAGCTTAGGCACTAGCACAGATACGCAGTATTTT. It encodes CASSLGTSTDTQYF.

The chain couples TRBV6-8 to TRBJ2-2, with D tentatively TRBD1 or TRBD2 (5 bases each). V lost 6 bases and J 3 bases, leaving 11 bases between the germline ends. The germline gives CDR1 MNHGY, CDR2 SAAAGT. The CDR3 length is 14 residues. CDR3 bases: TGTGCCAGCAGAAAGGGACGGTACACCGGGGAGCTGTTTTTT. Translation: CASRKGRYTGELFF.

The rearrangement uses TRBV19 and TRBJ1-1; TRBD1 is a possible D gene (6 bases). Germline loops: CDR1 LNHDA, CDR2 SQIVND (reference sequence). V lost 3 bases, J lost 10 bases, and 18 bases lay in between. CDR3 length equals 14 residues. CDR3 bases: TGTGCCAGTAGTATTATGGAGACCGACAGGCCAGCTTTCTTT. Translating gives CASSIMETDRPAFF.

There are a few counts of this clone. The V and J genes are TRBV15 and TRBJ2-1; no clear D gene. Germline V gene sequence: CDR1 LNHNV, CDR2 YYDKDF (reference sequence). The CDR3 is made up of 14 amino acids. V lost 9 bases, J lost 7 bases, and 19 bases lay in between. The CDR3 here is CATATKFNQNEQFF. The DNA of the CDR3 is TGTGCCACGGCCACCAAATTTAACCAGAATGAGCAGTTCTTC.

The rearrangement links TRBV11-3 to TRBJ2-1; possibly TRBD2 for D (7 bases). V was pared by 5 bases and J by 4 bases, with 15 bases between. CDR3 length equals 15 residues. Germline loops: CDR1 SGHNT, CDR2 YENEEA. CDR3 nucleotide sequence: TGTGCCAGCAGCCCGTACGGGGGGCAGTACAATGAGCAGTTCTTC. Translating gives CASSPYGGQYNEQFF.

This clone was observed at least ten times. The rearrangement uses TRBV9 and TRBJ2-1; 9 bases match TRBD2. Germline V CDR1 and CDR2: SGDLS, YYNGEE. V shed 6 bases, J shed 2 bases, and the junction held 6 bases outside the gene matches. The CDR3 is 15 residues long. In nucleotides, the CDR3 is TGTGCCAGCACCGATAGCGGGGGTGCCTACAATGAGCAGTTCTTC. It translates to CASTDSGGAYNEQFF.

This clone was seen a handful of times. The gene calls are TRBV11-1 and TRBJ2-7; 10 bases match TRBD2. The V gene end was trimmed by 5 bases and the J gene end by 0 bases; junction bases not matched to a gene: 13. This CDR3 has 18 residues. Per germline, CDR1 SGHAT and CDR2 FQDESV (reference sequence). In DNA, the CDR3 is TGTGCCAGCAGCCCCTTCGGGACTAGCGTTTGGGGCTCCTACGAGCAGTACTTC. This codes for CASSPFGTSVWGSYEQYF.

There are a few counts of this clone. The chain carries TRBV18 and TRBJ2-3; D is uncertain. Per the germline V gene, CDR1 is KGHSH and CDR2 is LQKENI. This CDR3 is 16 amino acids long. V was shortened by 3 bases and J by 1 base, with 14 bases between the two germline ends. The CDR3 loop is CASSPLRKRGTDTQYF. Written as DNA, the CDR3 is TGTGCCAGCTCACCTCTGAGGAAGCGAGGCACAGATACGCAGTATTTT. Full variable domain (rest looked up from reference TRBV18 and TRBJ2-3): NAGVMQNPRHLVRRRGQEARLRCSPMKGHSHVYWYRQLPEEGLKFMVYLQKENIIDESGMPKERFSAEFPKEGPSILRIQQVVRGDSAAYFCASSPLRKRGTDTQYFGPGTRLTVL.